This TCR beta chain was retrieved from a study of T cell responses to AZD1222 COVID-19 vaccine. Data came from immunoSEQ multiplex PCR; TCRdb stores just in-frame clones and leaves some out. Seen here are around 130,000 clones, 89% observed once, and the top ten hold approximately 9.4%. Timing groups of about 4 and about 12 weeks for second doses were pooled. This CDR3 is 13 amino acids long. The V and J ends lost 5 bases and 1 base respectively, with 8 bases between them. Germline loops: CDR1 SGHVS, CDR2 FQNEAQ. A remark on this clone: The antigen is unknown.

Study findings and constraints: Following two doses of AZD1222, Spike-specific TCR breadth and depth rose.

The V gene is TRBV7-8, the J gene TRBJ1-1; D remains ambiguous. This receptor was obtained from an adult who received the AZD1222 COVID-19 vaccine. Sequencing used peripheral blood, obtained 28 days after the second AZD1222 dose. DNA for the CDR3: TGTGCCAGCAGCCCAGACACGAACACTGAAGCTTTCTTT. Translation gives CASSPDTNTEAFF.